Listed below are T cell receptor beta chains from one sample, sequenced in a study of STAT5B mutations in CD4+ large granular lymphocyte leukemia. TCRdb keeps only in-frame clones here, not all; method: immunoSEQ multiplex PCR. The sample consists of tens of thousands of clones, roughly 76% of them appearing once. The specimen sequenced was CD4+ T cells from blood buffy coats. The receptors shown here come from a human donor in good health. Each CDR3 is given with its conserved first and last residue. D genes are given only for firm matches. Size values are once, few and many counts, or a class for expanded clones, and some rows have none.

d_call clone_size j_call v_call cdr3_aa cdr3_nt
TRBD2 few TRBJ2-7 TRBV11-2 CASSREAQYEQYF TGTGCCAGCAGCCGGGAGGCTCAGTACGAGCAGTACTTC
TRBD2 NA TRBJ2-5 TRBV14 CASSQELLAGEETQYF TGTGCCAGCAGCCAAGAACTACTAGCGGGAGAAGAGACCCAGTACTTC
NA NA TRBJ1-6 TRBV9 CASSTRDRGLGNSPLHF TGTGCCAGCAGCACGCGGGATCGGGGGTTGGGCAATTCACCCCTCCACTTT
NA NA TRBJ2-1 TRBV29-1 CSVLEVNEQFF TGCAGCGTTCTAGAAGTCAATGAGCAGTTCTTC
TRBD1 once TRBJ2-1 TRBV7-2 CASSTRQGNEQFF TGTGCCAGCAGCACCCGACAGGGCAATGAGCAGTTCTTC
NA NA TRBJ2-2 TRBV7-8 CASSPWDSLLSVGELFF TGTGCCAGCAGCCCCTGGGACTCCCTTTTAAGTGTCGGGGAGCTGTTTTTT
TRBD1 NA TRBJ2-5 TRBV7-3 CASSLGGQGRETQYF TGTGCCAGCAGCTTAGGGGGACAGGGAAGAGAGACCCAGTACTTC
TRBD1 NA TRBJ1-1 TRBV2 CASIKDRVAEAFF TGTGCCAGCATTAAGGACAGGGTCGCTGAAGCTTTCTTT
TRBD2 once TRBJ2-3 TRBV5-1 CASSASGSPDTQYF TGCGCCAGCAGCGCGAGCGGGAGTCCAGATACGCAGTATTTT
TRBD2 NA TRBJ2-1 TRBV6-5 CASSPRTSGVNEQFF TGTGCCAGCAGTCCCCGGACTAGCGGGGTCAATGAGCAGTTCTTC
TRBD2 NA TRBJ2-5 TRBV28 CASDSLGRGAPETQYF TGTGCCAGCGACTCCCTGGGGCGGGGGGCCCCAGAGACCCAGTACTTC
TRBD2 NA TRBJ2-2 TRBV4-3 CASSQDLASGSKGELFF TGCGCCAGCAGCCAAGATCTGGCTAGCGGGAGTAAGGGGGAGCTGTTTTTT
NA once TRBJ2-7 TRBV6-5 CASSSTALGGHEQYF TGTGCCAGCAGTTCCACAGCCTTGGGAGGTCACGAGCAGTACTTC
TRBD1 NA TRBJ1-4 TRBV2 CASSGTAIATNEKLFF TGTGCCAGCAGCGGGACAGCAATCGCAACTAATGAAAAACTGTTTTTT
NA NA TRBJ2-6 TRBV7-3 CASSLSPSGANVLTF TGTGCCAGCAGCTTAAGTCCCTCTGGGGCCAACGTCCTGACTTTC
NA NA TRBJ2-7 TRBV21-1 CASSKGEAGGPHEQYF TGTGCCAGCAGCAAAGGGGAAGCGGGGGGGCCCCACGAGCAGTACTTC
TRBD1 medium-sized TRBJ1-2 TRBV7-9 CASSWDREGYTF TGTGCCAGCAGCTGGGACAGGGAAGGCTACACCTTC
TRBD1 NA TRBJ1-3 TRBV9 CASSGAGTVSGNTIYF TGTGCCAGCAGCGGAGCCGGGACAGTGAGTGGAAACACCATATATTTT
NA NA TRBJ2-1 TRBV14 CASSQGTSLRAYEQFF TGTGCCAGCAGCCAAGGGACGTCTCTGAGGGCGTATGAGCAGTTCTTC
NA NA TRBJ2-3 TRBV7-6 CASSLARGTDTQYF TGTGCCAGCAGCTTAGCGCGAGGCACAGATACGCAGTATTTT
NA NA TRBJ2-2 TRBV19 CASSPFTANTGELFF TGTGCCAGTAGTCCTTTCACAGCGAACACCGGGGAGCTGTTTTTT
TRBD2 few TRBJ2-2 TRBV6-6 CASRGTSGAGELFF TGTGCCAGCAGAGGGACTAGCGGTGCCGGGGAGCTGTTTTTT
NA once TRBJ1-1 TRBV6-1 CASSEFRGVGDAFF TGTGCCAGCAGTGAATTTAGGGGAGTGGGAGATGCTTTCTTT
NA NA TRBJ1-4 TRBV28 CASSLGQVNNEKLFF TGTGCCAGCAGTTTAGGGCAAGTAAACAATGAAAAACTGTTTTTT
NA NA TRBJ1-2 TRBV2 CARRTENYGYTF TGTGCCAGGAGGACGGAGAACTATGGCTACACCTTC
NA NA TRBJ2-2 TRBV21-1 CASSIGGTGFTGELFF TGTGCCAGCAGCATTGGGGGGACAGGGTTCACCGGGGAGCTGTTTTTT
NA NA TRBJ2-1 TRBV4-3 CASSQLVGSEQFF TGCGCCAGCAGCCAACTCGTAGGGAGCGAGCAGTTCTTC
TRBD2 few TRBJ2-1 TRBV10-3 CAISESFRTSGSYNEQFF TGTGCCATCAGTGAGTCGTTCAGGACTAGCGGCTCCTACAATGAGCAGTTCTTC
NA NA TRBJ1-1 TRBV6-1 CASSPPRGNTEAFF TGTGCCAGCAGTCCCCCCAGGGGGAACACTGAAGCTTTCTTT
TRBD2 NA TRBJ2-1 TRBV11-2 CASSLRSLAGVGEQFF TGTGCCAGCAGCTTAAGGTCCCTAGCGGGAGTGGGTGAGCAGTTCTTC
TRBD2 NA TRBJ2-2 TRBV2 CASSESSGGPGELFF TGTGCCAGCAGTGAGTCTAGCGGGGGCCCCGGGGAGCTGTTTTTT
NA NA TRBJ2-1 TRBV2 CASRETRFTEQFF TGTGCCAGCAGAGAAACTAGATTCACTGAGCAGTTCTTC
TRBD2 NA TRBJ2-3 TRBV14 CASSPGGSTDTQYF TGTGCCAGCAGCCCCGGGGGGTCAACAGATACGCAGTATTTT
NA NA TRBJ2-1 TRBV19 CASSIDRRQNNEQFF TGTGCCAGTAGTATAGATCGTCGACAGAACAATGAGCAGTTCTTC
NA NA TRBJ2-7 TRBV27 CASSFYRVEQYF TGTGCCAGCAGTTTTTACAGGGTCGAGCAGTACTTC
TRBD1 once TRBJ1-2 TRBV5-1 CASSLEAGGYSGYTF TGCGCCAGCAGCTTGGAGGCAGGGGGCTACTCTGGCTACACCTTC
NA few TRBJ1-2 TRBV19 CASSSAGGKSRYTF TGTGCCAGTAGCTCCGCGGGGGGGAAGTCGAGGTACACCTTC
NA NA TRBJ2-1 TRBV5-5 CASSLGQDSYNEQFF TGTGCCAGCAGCTTGGGACAGGACTCCTACAATGAGCAGTTCTTC
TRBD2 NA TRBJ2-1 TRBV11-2 CASSLGHPIAGAAYNEQFF TGTGCCAGCAGCTTAGGACATCCGATAGCGGGAGCCGCCTACAATGAGCAGTTCTTC
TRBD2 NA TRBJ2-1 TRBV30 CAWTFGTSSYNEQFF TGTGCCTGGACTTTCGGGACTAGCTCCTACAATGAGCAGTTCTTC
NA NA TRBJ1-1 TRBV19 CASLGRLVNTEAFF TGTGCCAGCTTGGGGCGTTTGGTGAACACTGAAGCTTTCTTT
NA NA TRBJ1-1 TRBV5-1 CASSTPTYTEAFF TGCGCCAGCAGCACACCGACCTACACTGAAGCTTTCTTT
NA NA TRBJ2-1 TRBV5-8 CASSLTRYNEQFF TGTGCCAGCAGCTTGACCAGATACAATGAGCAGTTCTTC
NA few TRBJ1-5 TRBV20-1 CSAWNQGPQHF TGCAGTGCTTGGAATCAGGGCCCCCAGCATTTT
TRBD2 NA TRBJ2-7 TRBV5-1 CASSLSPSGAYEQYF TGCGCCAGCAGCTTGTCCCCTAGCGGAGCCTACGAGCAGTACTTC
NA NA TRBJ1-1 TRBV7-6 CASSLRAGGTEAFF TGTGCCAGCAGCTTAAGGGCCGGGGGGACTGAAGCTTTCTTT
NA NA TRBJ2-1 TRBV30 CAWSPRVPLYNEQFF TGTGCCTGGAGTCCCAGGGTGCCCCTTTACAATGAGCAGTTCTTC
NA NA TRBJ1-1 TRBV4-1 CASSSPGGRTEAFF TGCGCCAGCAGTTCACCCGGGGGCCGCACTGAAGCTTTCTTT
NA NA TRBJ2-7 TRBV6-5 CASSPSGLSEQYF TGTGCCAGCAGTCCTTCCGGGCTATCGGAGCAGTACTTC